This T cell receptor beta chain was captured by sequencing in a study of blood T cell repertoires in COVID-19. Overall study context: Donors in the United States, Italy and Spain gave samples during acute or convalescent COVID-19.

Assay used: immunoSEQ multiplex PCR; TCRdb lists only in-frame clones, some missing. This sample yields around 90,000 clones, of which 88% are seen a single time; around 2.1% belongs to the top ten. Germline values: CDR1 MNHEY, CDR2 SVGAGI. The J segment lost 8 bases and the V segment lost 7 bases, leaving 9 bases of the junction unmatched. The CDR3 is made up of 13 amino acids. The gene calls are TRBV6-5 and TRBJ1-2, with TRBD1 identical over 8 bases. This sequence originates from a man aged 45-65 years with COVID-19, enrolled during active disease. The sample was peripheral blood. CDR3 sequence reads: CASTDRDLRGYTF. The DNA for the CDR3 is TGTGCCAGCACGGACAGGGATCTGAGGGGCTACACCTTC.